This TCR beta chain was identified in a study of cytomegalovirus exposure and HLA in healthy donors. The PCR contained 60 Vbeta and 13 Jbeta primers. Here immunoSEQ multiplex PCR was the method, and the copy in TCRdb shows in-frame clones only, minus some. In the table there are more than 110,000 clones, more than 9.5% of which are singletons. V trimming: 0 bases; J trimming: 4 bases; junction bases outside the gene matches: 10. Germline V gene lookup returns CDR1 MNHNS and CDR2 SASEGT. The CDR3 is 17 amino acids. Concerning this clone: Its antigen is still unknown.

General study points: In a later analysis, common viral pathogens appeared linked to several of the most significant clusters. Donor immune exposure was known only as CMV serostatus.

The sequence was collected from a man aged 50 to 59 in good health and CMV-seronegative. This chain links TRBV6-1 with TRBJ2-7; 9 bases agree with TRBD1. The sequenced material came from PBMCs. The CDR3 loop is CASSEAAFGTGSYEQYF. The DNA of the CDR3 is TGTGCCAGCAGTGAAGCGGCGTTTGGGACAGGGAGTTACGAGCAGTACTTC.